One and the same sample provided the 27 T cell receptor beta chains below, sequenced in a study of T-cell memory formation after mild COVID-19. From the 5' RACE reads, TCRdb called clonotypes with MiXCR, one entry per CDR3 protein. The data show 270,000 or so distinct CDR3 sequences, roughly a sixth seen once. Input material: PBMCs or a T cell subset sorted from them (not recorded which). These receptors were collected from a young man who had mild COVID-19 (a few samples of this study predate the infection). Cell type and time point are not known.

This clonotype turned up a few times. The gene calls are TRBV10-2 and TRBJ2-3, with D unclear. Per the germline V gene, CDR1 is WSHSY and CDR2 is SAAADI. This CDR3 region has 16 residues. The ends were cut back, 6 bases at V and 4 bases at J, with 20 bases in the middle. For the CDR3, the DNA is TGCGCCAGCAGCGGTTCGGCCAAGAGCAGTCCAGATACGCAGTATTTT. Amino acid sequence: CASSGSAKSSPDTQYF.

The chain is built from TRBV6-5 and TRBJ2-3, with D possibly being TRBD1 (5 bases). Trimming took off 7 bases at V and 3 bases at J, with 11 bases between the two ends. The CDR3 contains 13 residues. Per the germline V gene, CDR1 is MNHEY and CDR2 is SVGAGI. DNA for the CDR3: TGTGCCAGCAAGAGGCAGGGAACAGATACGCAGTATTTT. It yields the protein CASKRQGTDTQYF.

The chain is built from TRBV5-1 and TRBJ1-1, with D unresolved. The CDR3 is made up of 13 amino acids. Germline CDR1 and CDR2: SGHRS and YFSETQ. V was shortened by 0 bases and J by 4 bases, with 7 bases between the two germline ends. The CDR3 spells CASSLAGLTEAFF. The CDR3 DNA sequence: TGCGCCAGCAGCTTGGCTGGGCTCACTGAAGCTTTCTTT.

This rearrangement joins TRBV9 to TRBJ1-6; no definite D call. The V gene's germline CDR1 is SGDLS and CDR2 YYNGEE. Trimming cost V 1 base and J 0 bases, with 2 bases left between them. The CDR3 is 14 amino acids. The CDR3 nucleotides read TGTGCCAGCAGCGTACTCTCCTATAATTCACCCCTCCACTTT. Protein product: CASSVLSYNSPLHF.

As DNA, the CDR3 is TGTGCCAGCACCTTAAGTGGGACAGGGACTAGCCATTCCTACAATGAGCAGTTCTTC. It yields the protein CASTLSGTGTSHSYNEQFF. This chain joins TRBV21-1 and TRBJ2-1; the table's D call, TRBD1, was not checked against the DNA. TRBV21-1 corresponds to a pseudogene. This CDR3 spans 19 amino acids.

The chain recombines TRBV4-1 with TRBJ1-2; D gene ambiguous. The CDR3 length is 14 residues. V was trimmed by 5 bases and J by 2 bases, leaving 12 bases between them. Per germline, CDR1 MGHRA and CDR2 YSYEKL. CDR3: CASSENLGNYGYTF. The CDR3 nucleotides read TGCGCCAGCAGCGAAAATTTGGGGAACTATGGCTACACCTTC.

The sample holds a few counts of this clonotype. The rearrangement joins TRBV12-3 or TRBV12-4 to TRBJ1-1; tentatively, D is TRBD1 (5 bases). Trimming removed 1 base at V and 13 bases at J, with 16 bases between. This CDR3 is built from 13 residues. The CDR3 DNA reads as TGTGCCAGCAGTTTAGGGGCCGTAGGGCAGGGTTTCTTT. Protein product: CASSLGAVGQGFF.

This clonotype has just a few counts. The chain recombines TRBV6-6 with TRBJ1-1; D possibly corresponds to TRBD1 (6 bases). Trimming cost V 10 bases and J 10 bases, with 19 bases left between them. The CDR3 is 12 amino acids. The V gene's germline CDR1 is MNHNY and CDR2 SVGAGI (reference sequence). Written as DNA, the CDR3 is TGTGCCACCAAAGGGTACAGGGAAGGAGCTTTCTTT. Translated: CATKGYREGAFF.

This rearrangement joins TRBV27 to TRBJ2-1; possible D gene TRBD2, 6 bases. There are 12 residues in the CDR3. V lost 5 bases to trimming and J lost 10 bases, with 12 bases between them. Germline V gene data show CDR1 as MNHEY and CDR2 as SMNVEV (reference sequence). CDR3 bases: TGTGCCAGCAGTCCGTACCGGGGGGAGCAGTTCTTC. Translating gives CASSPYRGEQFF.

This clonotype was found many times. V gene TRBV9 combines with J gene TRBJ2-5, with D possibly matching TRBD2 (6 bases). Germline V gene data show CDR1 as SGDLS and CDR2 as YYNGEE. The V gene lost 3 bases and the J gene lost 2 bases, with 11 bases spanning the gap. There are 14 residues in the CDR3. CDR3 in DNA: TGTGCCAGCAGCGCCTGGGACTCGCAAGAGACCCAGTACTTC. It encodes CASSAWDSQETQYF.

The chain has TRBV20-1 and TRBJ2-7; D gene ambiguous. Germline lookup yields CDR1 DFQATT and CDR2 SNEGSKA (reference sequence). Trimming shortened V by 0 bases and J by 5 bases, and 14 bases separated the two germline ends. The CDR3 loop spans 14 amino acids. CDR3 sequence: CSARDGSGRDEQYF. The CDR3 DNA is TGCAGTGCTAGAGATGGATCAGGAAGGGACGAGCAGTACTTC.

This clonotype appeared many times. The chain recombines TRBV7-2 with TRBJ2-2, with a possible D match to TRBD1 (7 bases). Trimming stripped 5 bases from V and 4 bases from J, with 14 bases between. CDR1 and CDR2 (germline): SGHTA, FQGNSA. This CDR3 comprises 15 residues. Here the CDR3 reads CASSVTGRLTGELFF. The CDR3 DNA reads as TGTGCCAGCAGCGTGACAGGGAGGCTCACCGGGGAGCTGTTTTTT.

Written as DNA, the CDR3 is TGTGCCAGCAGCTTAGAACAGGGGCTTGGTGGCTACACCTTC. Translated, it gives CASSLEQGLGGYTF. The chain employs TRBV7-2 and TRBJ1-2; 7 bases are a match to TRBD1. This CDR3 is 14 amino acids long. Losses at the gene ends were 1 base for V and 7 bases for J; bases not matched to a gene: 6. Germline CDR1 is SGHTA and CDR2 is FQGNSA. The whole variable domain, remainder taken from reference TRBV7-2 and TRBJ1-2, is GAGVSQSPSNKVTEKGKDVELRCDPISGHTALYWYRQSLGQGLEFLIYFQGNSAPDKSGLPSDRFSAERTGGSVSTLTIQRTQQEDSAVYLCASSLEQGLGGYTFGSGTRLTVV.

This clonotype turned up a few times. This rearrangement joins TRBV20-1 to TRBJ1-2; 10 bases agree with TRBD1. Germline V lookup: CDR1 DFQATT, CDR2 SNEGSKA (reference sequence). This CDR3 is 16 amino acids long. J was trimmed by 2 bases and V by 0 bases; bases with no gene match: 6. For the CDR3, the DNA is TGCAGTGCTAGAGACCAACCGGGACAGGGGAACTATGGCTACACCTTC. It codes for CSARDQPGQGNYGYTF.

In regard to this clonotype: An end of the junction differs from the germline gene, which may be a read error. The chain couples TRBV6-2 or TRBV6-3 to TRBJ1-1; unclear D gene. This CDR3 spans 16 amino acids. Per the germline V gene, CDR1 is MNHEY and CDR2 is SVGEGT. CDR3 DNA: TGTGCCGGCAGTTACTCGATTTACTCCCTGGGCACTGAAGCTTTCTTT. Protein sequence: CAGSYSIYSLGTEAFF.

The chain recombines TRBV2 with TRBJ2-4, with 10 bases aligning to TRBD1. There are 16 residues in the CDR3. Germline V gene sequence: CDR1 SNHLY, CDR2 FYNNEI. V lost 4 bases and J lost 2; bases outside the gene matches: 5. Here the CDR3 DNA reads TGTGCCAGCAGTGGACAGGGGGCTGGGACCAAAAACATTCAGTACTTC. This gives the protein CASSGQGAGTKNIQYF.

This clonotype showed up just a few times. The chain has TRBV12-3 or TRBV12-4 and TRBJ1-2, with TRBD1 matching over 8 bases. The CDR3 totals 14 residues. V was clipped by 3 bases and J by 5 bases; unmatched bases: 5. As DNA, the CDR3 is TGTGCCAGCAGTTTTAACAGGGGGACTTATGGCTACACCTTC. Protein sequence: CASSFNRGTYGYTF.

This clonotype was counted between two and nine times. The gene calls are TRBV7-9 and TRBJ1-2; possibly TRBD1 for D (6 bases). The V end lost 0 bases, the J end lost 6 bases, and 8 bases lay between the germline ends. Germline CDR1 is SEHNR and CDR2 is FQNEAQ (reference sequence). This CDR3 comprises 13 residues. The CDR3 DNA is TGTGCCAGCAGCTTAGCACAGGGTGATGGCTACACCTTC. Encoded protein: CASSLAQGDGYTF.

This chain links TRBV24-1 with TRBJ2-3; D uncertain. This CDR3 is built from 12 residues. V lost 5 bases, J lost 4 bases, and 6 bases lay in between. From germline, CDR1 is KGHDR and CDR2 SFDVKD. In DNA form, the CDR3 reads TGTGCCACCAGTGTGGGTTCAGATACGCAGTATTTT. This codes for CATSVGSDTQYF.

The chain has TRBV4-1 and TRBJ1-2; D remains ambiguous. Germline V gene data show CDR1 as MGHRA and CDR2 as YSYEKL. This CDR3 spans 14 amino acids. Trimming cost V 0 bases and J 0 bases, with 5 bases left between them. The CDR3 coding sequence is TGCGCCAGCAGCCAAGATAGCACTAACTATGGCTACACCTTC. Amino acid sequence: CASSQDSTNYGYTF.

A few counts support this clonotype. DNA of the CDR3: TGTGCCAGCAGCCCTCTTTGGGGAGTCCTGGATACGCAGTATTTT. It translates to CASSPLWGVLDTQYF. The genes are TRBV9 and TRBJ2-3, with D maybe TRBD2 (5 bases). The CDR3 loop spans 15 amino acids. Germline V gives CDR1 SGDLS, CDR2 YYNGEE. Deletions cut 4 bases from V and 6 bases from J, with 18 bases between.

This clonotype was seen a few times. The chain is built from TRBV18 and TRBJ2-7; no definite D call. CDR3 size: 14 residues. The V gene lost 6 bases and the J gene lost 0 bases, with 12 bases spanning the gap. Germline CDR1 reads KGHSH; CDR2 reads LQKENI. The chain's CDR3 is CASSNGISSYEQYF. In DNA, the CDR3 is TGTGCCAGCTCGAACGGAATTAGCTCCTACGAGCAGTACTTC.

The V call is TRBV11-2, the J call TRBJ2-3; 10 nucleotides agree with TRBD1. The CDR3 loop spans 15 amino acids. Trimming took 4 bases from V and 4 from J; bases not matched to a gene: 5. The germline V gene has CDR1 SGHAT and CDR2 FQNNGV. The CDR3: CASSSWTGGADTQYF. In nucleotides, the CDR3 is TGTGCCAGCAGCTCGTGGACAGGGGGAGCAGATACGCAGTATTTT.

This clonotype was picked up many times. The J gene is TRBJ1-6, the V gene TRBV7-9, with D perhaps TRBD1 (6 bases). With 2 bases removed from V and 11 bases from J, the gap between germline ends came to 10 bases. The CDR3 runs to 13 residues. Germline assignment: CDR1 SEHNR and CDR2 FQNEAQ (reference sequence). CDR3 region: CASSLQGNTPLHF. The DNA for the CDR3 is TGTGCCAGCAGCTTACAGGGGAATACACCCCTCCACTTT.

This clonotype was seen more than once but under ten times. The junction differs from germline at one of its ends, possibly a read error. V usage is TRBV7-7 and J usage is TRBJ2-2, with D uncertain. The CDR3 has 13 amino acids. The germline V gene encodes CDR1 SSHAT and CDR2 FNYEAQ (reference sequence). The CDR3 spells CASSFAVTGELFF. CDR3 nucleotides: TGTGCTAGCAGCTTTGCAGTAACCGGGGAGCTGTTTTTT.

This chain connects TRBV5-1 to TRBJ2-5, with unresolved D. Between the trimmed V and J ends, which lost 0 bases and 4 bases, there was a span of 10 bases. CDR1 and CDR2 (germline): SGHRS, YFSETQ. This CDR3 region has 14 residues. The CDR3 nucleotides are TGCGCCAGCAGCTTGGTGGCTATTGGAGAGACCCAGTACTTC. Protein product: CASSLVAIGETQYF.

This clonotype was detected only a few times. The chain employs TRBV20-1 and TRBJ2-5; TRBD1 matches 8 bases. Germline lookup yields CDR1 DFQATT and CDR2 SNEGSKA (reference sequence). Trimming at V came to 5 bases and at J to 5 bases, leaving 10 bases not matched to a gene. The CDR3 has 14 amino acids. This CDR3 is CSAARGPVSETQYF. The CDR3 DNA reads TGCAGTGCTGCCAGGGGGCCGGTTTCGGAGACCCAGTACTTC.